These 28 T cell receptor beta chains share one sample of origin, sequenced in a study of T cell responses to AZD1222 COVID-19 vaccine. Sequencing used immunoSEQ multiplex PCR; TCRdb keeps in-frame clones, though not all of them. The profile shows some 92,000 clones, more than 75% of them singletons. Sequenced material: peripheral blood, taken on day 0 of MenACWY control vaccination. The source is an adult in good health.

The chain recombines TRBV19 with TRBJ2-3, with D possibly matching TRBD1 (5 bases). CDR1 is LNHDA and CDR2 is SQIVND in the germline V gene (reference sequence). The V gene lost 1 base and the J gene lost 5 bases, with 13 bases spanning the gap. The CDR3 totals 15 residues. The CDR3 loop is CASSIGTGLLDTQYF. The CDR3 bases are TGTGCCAGTAGTATAGGAACAGGCTTATTAGATACGCAGTATTTT.

The V call is TRBV28, the J call TRBJ1-6; TRBD1 might be the D (6 bases). CDR3 length: 15 amino acids. Trimming cost V 2 bases and J 7 bases, with 12 bases left between them. Germline lookup yields CDR1 MDHEN and CDR2 SYDVKM. The CDR3 loop reads CASSLQGFGNSPLHF. In nucleotides, the CDR3 is TGTGCCAGCAGTTTACAGGGGTTCGGGAATTCACCCCTCCACTTT. Together with reference TRBV28 and TRBJ1-6, the CDR3 gives the full variable domain: DVKVTQSSRYLVKRTGEKVFLECVQDMDHENMFWYRQDPGLGLRLIYFSYDVKMKEKGDIPEGYSVSREKKERFSLILESASTNQTSMYLCASSLQGFGNSPLHFGNGTRLTVT.

The rearrangement joins TRBV5-1 to TRBJ2-3, with D perhaps given as TRBD1 or TRBD2 (7 bases each). The CDR3 is 14 residues long. Per the germline V gene, CDR1 is SGHRS and CDR2 is YFSETQ. V lost 7 bases, J lost 6 bases, and 18 bases lay in between. The CDR3 DNA reads as TGCGCCAGCCTCGGGACAGCCGGGGGGGATACGCAGTATTTT. Amino acids: CASLGTAGGDTQYF. Full variable domain (remainder filled in from reference TRBV5-1 and TRBJ2-3): KAGVTQTPRYLIKTRGQQVTLSCSPISGHRSVSWYQQTPGQGLQFLFEYFSETQRNKGNFPGRFSGRQFSNSRSEMNVSTLELGDSALYLCASLGTAGGDTQYFGPGTRLTVL.

This clone was counted only a few times. The DNA of the CDR3 is TGCGCCAGCAGCTTGGACGGATCTTCCTACAATGAGCAGTTCTTC. Its protein product is CASSLDGSSYNEQFF. The chain combines TRBV5-1 with TRBJ2-1; D not resolved. CDR3 length: 15 amino acids. V shed 0 bases and J shed 1 base, with 8 bases lying between them. Germline V CDR1 and CDR2: SGHRS, YFSETQ. The whole variable domain, remainder taken from reference TRBV5-1 and TRBJ2-1, is KAGVTQTPRYLIKTRGQQVTLSCSPISGHRSVSWYQQTPGQGLQFLFEYFSETQRNKGNFPGRFSGRQFSNSRSEMNVSTLELGDSALYLCASSLDGSSYNEQFFGPGTRLTVL.

The rearrangement uses TRBV7-2 and TRBJ2-2, with D maybe TRBD1 (6 bases). The CDR3 length is 15 residues. From germline, CDR1 is SGHTA and CDR2 FQGNSA. The V end lost 4 bases, the J end lost 7 bases, and 16 bases lay between the germline ends. The CDR3 DNA follows: TGTGCCAGCAGCTCGCAGGCAGGGGTGGTCGGGGAGCTGTTTTTT. Translation: CASSSQAGVVGELFF.

The V gene is TRBV7-6, the J gene TRBJ2-7; 9 bases align to TRBD2. Germline CDR1 SGHVS, CDR2 FNYEAQ. The CDR3 has 15 residues. The ends lost 4 bases at V and 3 bases at J; junction bases unmatched: 7. The CDR3, as DNA: TGTGCCAGCAGCTCTTTGGTTAGCGGGAGCTACGAGCAGTACTTC. Amino acids: CASSSLVSGSYEQYF.

The CDR3 bases are TGTGCCAGCAGCTCCCCCCCGACAGGAGTGAACACCGGGGAGCTGTTTTTT. Its translation: CASSSPPTGVNTGELFF. This chain joins TRBV7-9 and TRBJ2-2; D might be TRBD1 (6 bases). The V and J ends lost 4 bases and 1 base respectively, with 16 bases between them. The CDR3 extends over 17 amino acids. Germline-derived CDR1 and CDR2 are SEHNR and FQNEAQ (reference sequence). Full variable domain (remainder filled in from reference TRBV7-9 and TRBJ2-2): DTGVSQNPRHKITKRGQNVTFRCDPISEHNRLYWYRQTLGQGPEFLTYFQNEAQLEKSRLLSDRFSAERPKGSFSTLEIQRTEQGDSAMYLCASSSPPTGVNTGELFFGEGSRLTVL.

The chain joins TRBV2 to TRBJ2-6, with D perhaps matching TRBD2 (6 bases). V was shortened by 6 bases and J by 4 bases, with 16 bases between the two germline ends. Germline CDR1 SNHLY, CDR2 FYNNEI. This CDR3 spans 16 amino acids. CDR3 amino acids: CASRRDGGSGANVLTF. CDR3 nucleotide sequence: TGTGCCAGCAGGAGGGACGGAGGGTCAGGGGCCAACGTCCTGACTTTC.

V gene TRBV6-4 combines with J gene TRBJ1-6; the D is unclear. Trimming stripped 0 bases from V and 10 bases from J, with 10 bases between. Germline CDR1 and CDR2: MRHNA and SNTAGT. This CDR3 has 14 amino acids. The CDR3 reads CASSDSPGGSPLHF. The CDR3 region has the DNA TGTGCCAGCAGTGACTCTCCGGGTGGCTCACCCCTCCACTTT.

A few counts support this clone. V gene TRBV9 combines with J gene TRBJ2-2, with D uncertain. Germline assignment: CDR1 SGDLS and CDR2 YYNGEE. The CDR3 has 15 amino acids. The V end was cut by 0 bases, the J end by 5 bases, with 11 bases between. CDR3 in DNA: TGTGCCAGCAGCGTAGCTGGGTTCTCTACCGGGGAGCTGTTTTTT. This codes for CASSVAGFSTGELFF.

This clone was observed once. This rearrangement joins TRBV11-2 to TRBJ1-6; D is perhaps TRBD1 (5 bases). The CDR3 loop spans 14 amino acids. Germline values: CDR1 SGHAT, CDR2 FQNNGV. Trimming took off 5 bases at V and 7 bases at J, with 12 bases between the two ends. CDR3 sequence reads: CASSPQTANSPLHF. As DNA, the CDR3 is TGTGCCAGCAGCCCCCAGACAGCGAATTCACCCCTCCACTTT.

In its sample, this clone was seen once. The chain links TRBV12-3 or TRBV12-4 to TRBJ2-2; no clear D. CDR3 length equals 13 residues. V was shortened by 6 bases and J by 2 bases, with 7 bases between the two germline ends. The CDR3 loop reads CASSLRNTGELFF. Here the CDR3 DNA reads TGTGCCAGCAGCCTCAGAAACACCGGGGAGCTGTTTTTT.

The V and J genes are TRBV14 and TRBJ1-2; D may be TRBD1 (6 bases). CDR3 length: 14 amino acids. The V end was cut by 0 bases, the J end by 7 bases, with 12 bases between. Per the germline V gene, CDR1 is SGHDN and CDR2 is FVKESK. The CDR3 loop reads CASSQDTGAGGYTF. DNA for the CDR3: TGTGCCAGCAGCCAAGATACGGGGGCGGGTGGCTACACCTTC.

This clone showed up just a few times. The chain recombines TRBV2 with TRBJ1-2; D not resolved. The V gene's germline CDR1 is SNHLY and CDR2 FYNNEI. The CDR3 sequence is 15 residues long. V shed 5 bases and J shed 4 bases, with 17 bases lying between them. CDR3 sequence: CASSSTLRGVYGYTF. The CDR3 DNA reads as TGTGCCAGCAGTTCTACCCTCCGTGGGGTCTATGGCTACACCTTC.

The chain couples TRBV15 to TRBJ1-1, with 7 positions matching TRBD1. The germline V gene encodes CDR1 LNHNV and CDR2 YYDKDF (reference sequence). V shed 0 bases, J shed 1 base, and the junction held 5 bases outside the gene matches. The CDR3 sequence is 16 residues long. This CDR3 is CATSRDTGQPNTEAFF. The CDR3 DNA reads as TGTGCCACCAGCAGAGATACGGGACAGCCGAACACTGAAGCTTTCTTT.

J is TRBJ1-5 and V is TRBV19; possible D gene TRBD1, 5 bases. The germline V gene has CDR1 LNHDA and CDR2 SQIVND (reference sequence). Trimming took 6 bases from V and 7 from J, leaving 19 bases between them. CDR3 length: 15 residues. CDR3 coding DNA: TGTGCCAGTAGCCTAGAGCCGGGGCCAGAACAGCCCCAGCATTTT. This gives the protein CASSLEPGPEQPQHF.

The chain links TRBV2 to TRBJ2-7; 8 bases match TRBD2. The V gene's germline CDR1 is SNHLY and CDR2 FYNNEI. There are 13 residues in the CDR3. J was trimmed by 4 bases and V by 4 bases; bases with no gene match: 3. The CDR3 DNA sequence: TGTGCCAGCAGTGGACCGGGGGGGTACGAGCAGTACTTC. This translates into CASSGPGGYEQYF.

The gene calls are TRBV7-2 and TRBJ2-3, with TRBD2 as a possible D gene (5 bases). Germline CDR1 reads SGHTA; CDR2 reads FQGNSA. The CDR3 has 15 amino acids. V dropped 3 bases and J dropped 1 base, with 11 bases sitting between them. The CDR3: CASSLFMGGTDTQYF. CDR3 sequence (DNA): TGTGCCAGCAGCTTGTTCATGGGAGGCACAGATACGCAGTATTTT.

V gene TRBV7-2 combines with J gene TRBJ2-5; D is undetermined. Germline CDR1 SGHTA, CDR2 FQGNSA. V lost 1 base, J lost 5 bases, and 5 bases lay in between. The length of the CDR3 is 12 residues. For the CDR3, the DNA is TGTGCCAGCAGCTTAGGGGCGGAGACCCAGTACTTC. Translated: CASSLGAETQYF.

V and J are TRBV29-1 and TRBJ1-2; perhaps TRBD1 as D (6 bases). Trimming left V 4 bases short and J 6 bases short, with 15 bases between. The CDR3 spans 13 residues. Germline lookup yields CDR1 SQVTM and CDR2 ANQGSEA. The CDR3 nucleotides are TGCAGCGTTGCTGGGCAGGGGTTAAATGGCTACACCTTC. It translates to CSVAGQGLNGYTF.

The chain has TRBV28 and TRBJ1-5; no clear D gene. Looked up from germline, CDR1 is MDHEN and CDR2 is SYDVKM. There are 12 residues in the CDR3. V was trimmed by 6 bases and J by 5 bases, leaving 8 bases between them. CDR3 in DNA: TGTGCCAGCAGCTCAAGCTATCAGCCCCAGCATTTT. It encodes CASSSSYQPQHF. The complete variable domain, with remaining parts taken from reference TRBV28 and TRBJ1-5, reads DVKVTQSSRYLVKRTGEKVFLECVQDMDHENMFWYRQDPGLGLRLIYFSYDVKMKEKGDIPEGYSVSREKKERFSLILESASTNQTSMYLCASSSSYQPQHFGDGTRLSIL.

The chain recombines TRBV6-2 or TRBV6-3 with TRBJ2-7, with TRBD1 matching 8 bases. Germline CDR1 MNHEY, CDR2 SVGEGT. CDR3 length: 14 amino acids. V was pared by 5 bases and J by 3 bases, with 6 bases of the junction left unmatched. DNA of the CDR3: TGTGCCAGCAGTCGGACAGGGACAGACTACGAGCAGTACTTC. Residues: CASSRTGTDYEQYF.

The chain carries TRBV18 and TRBJ1-2; 9 positions match TRBD1. V shed 3 bases and J 6 bases; nucleotides not matched to a gene: 5. CDR1 KGHSH and CDR2 LQKENI come from the germline V gene. The CDR3 is made up of 14 amino acids. CDR3 coding DNA: TGTGCCAGCTCACCCTCACAGGGGGCGGATGGCTACACCTTC. Translating it yields CASSPSQGADGYTF.

This chain uses TRBV3-1 (or the pseudogene TRBV3-2) with TRBJ1-3; D may be TRBD1 (5 bases). V was trimmed by 1 base and J by 4 bases, leaving 11 bases between them. The germline V gene has CDR1 LGHDT and CDR2 YNNKEL (reference sequence). The CDR3 runs to 15 residues. DNA for the CDR3: TGTGCCAGCAGCCAAGGCCAGGGAGGCGGAAACACCATATATTTT. Its translation is CASSQGQGGGNTIYF.

V and J are TRBV27 and TRBJ1-6; no reliable D call. The CDR3 sequence is 14 residues long. V lost 4 bases to trimming and J lost 8 bases, with 12 bases between them. Germline lookup yields CDR1 MNHEY and CDR2 SMNVEV (reference sequence). CDR3 bases: TGTGCCAGCAGTTCCGTCGTTAGAGATTCACCCCTCCACTTT. This gives the protein CASSSVVRDSPLHF.

The chain has TRBV24-1 and TRBJ2-3; 11 bases match TRBD2. This CDR3 is built from 15 residues. Germline loops: CDR1 KGHDR, CDR2 SFDVKD. After removal of 0 bases from V and 10 bases from J, the junction contained 5 bases not matched to a gene. CDR3 coding DNA: TGTGCCACCAGTGATTTGCGAGAGACTAGCGGGGCGCAGTATTTT. Translation gives CATSDLRETSGAQYF.

The chain carries TRBV19 and TRBJ1-1; D gene uncertain. CDR3 size: 14 residues. Per germline, CDR1 LNHDA and CDR2 SQIVND (reference sequence). Deletions cut 1 base from V and 7 bases from J, with 13 bases between. CDR3 loop: CASSIGENSIEAFF. CDR3 in DNA: TGTGCCAGTAGTATAGGGGAGAATAGTATTGAAGCTTTCTTT.

This chain uses TRBV19 with TRBJ1-1; D gene unclear. Between the trimmed V and J ends, which lost 7 bases and 1 base, there was a span of 10 bases. The CDR3 consists of 13 residues. Germline V CDR1 and CDR2: LNHDA, SQIVND (reference sequence). The CDR3 DNA follows: TGTGCCAGTATTCCTCGGGAGAACACTGAAGCTTTCTTT. This encodes CASIPRENTEAFF.